One and the same sample provided the 17 T cell receptor beta chains below, sequenced in a study of blood T cell repertoires in COVID-19. TCRdb keeps only in-frame clones here, not all; method: immunoSEQ multiplex PCR. The table has tens of thousands of clones, 82% seen once. Sequences were obtained from peripheral blood. Receptor source: a man in his 60s with acute or convalescent COVID-19.

This chain joins TRBV5-1 and TRBJ2-1; 10 bases match TRBD2. The CDR3 covers 14 residues. The junction had 4 bases not matched to a gene; V was cut back by 0 bases and J by 10 bases. Per germline, CDR1 SGHRS and CDR2 YFSETQ. The DNA of the CDR3 is TGCGCCAGCAGCTTGGCCGGACTAGCGGCAGAGCAGTTCTTC. This sequence encodes CASSLAGLAAEQFF.

The CDR3 bases are TGCGCCAGCAGCGAATCAGGGTCTAGCAATCAGCCCCAGCATTTT. Translation: CASSESGSSNQPQHF. The V and J genes are TRBV5-1 and TRBJ1-5, with D possibly being TRBD1 (5 bases). The CDR3 consists of 15 residues. With 4 bases removed from V and 0 bases from J, the gap between germline ends came to 11 bases. Germline CDR1 reads SGHRS; CDR2 reads YFSETQ.

This clone has more than one count but fewer than ten. The chain joins TRBV4-3 to TRBJ2-2, with unresolved D. The CDR3 length is 14 residues. V lost 4 bases and J lost 0, with 6 bases in between. Germline V gene sequence: CDR1 LGHNA, CDR2 YSLEER. The CDR3 sequence is CASSPHTNTGELFF. The CDR3 DNA reads TGCGCCAGCAGCCCCCACACGAACACCGGGGAGCTGTTTTTT.

The chain couples TRBV29-1 to TRBJ1-2, with 7 nucleotides matching TRBD1. Germline V gene data show CDR1 as SQVTM and CDR2 as ANQGSEA. The V segment lost 4 bases and the J segment 3 bases; nucleotides outside the gene matches: 2. This CDR3 spans 12 amino acids. The CDR3 DNA sequence: TGCAGCGTTGCCGGACAGGACTATGGCTACACCTTC. It encodes CSVAGQDYGYTF.

J is TRBJ2-7 and V is TRBV11-2, with D possibly TRBD2 on 6 matching bases. The CDR3 spans 15 residues. Per germline, CDR1 SGHAT and CDR2 FQNNGV. The ends were cut back, 5 bases at V and 2 bases at J, with 16 bases in the middle. This chain's CDR3 is CASSLSSDTAYEQYF. The CDR3 region has the DNA TGTGCCAGCAGCCTTTCTAGCGATACAGCCTACGAGCAGTACTTC.

J is TRBJ1-1 and V is TRBV30, with D perhaps TRBD1 (6 bases). Per the germline V gene, CDR1 is GTSNPN and CDR2 is SVGIG (reference sequence). The germline V and J ends were trimmed by 3 bases and 0 bases, with 8 bases remaining between them. The CDR3 is 13 residues long. The CDR3 region is CAWRDSLNTEAFF. The CDR3 DNA reads TGTGCCTGGAGGGACAGCTTGAACACTGAAGCTTTCTTT.

In regard to this clone: No conserved phenylalanine or tryptophan is present at the end of the CDR3, so a read error is the likely explanation. The DNA is left out, because the CDR3 cannot be placed on it with certainty; the CDR3 is given as TCRdb lists it. The CDR3 loop reads CASSLGAPGGVDY. The chain is built from TRBV28 and TRBJ2-3; the D segment call TRBD2 is taken from the table without a DNA check. The CDR3 is 13 residues long, ends included. The germline V gene has CDR1 MDHEN and CDR2 SYDVKM.

The chain recombines TRBV27 with TRBJ2-7, with 9 bases aligning to TRBD1. The CDR3 is made up of 15 amino acids. V lost 5 bases, J lost 6 bases, and 11 bases stayed unmatched. In germline, CDR1 is MNHEY, CDR2 SMNVEV (reference sequence). The chain's CDR3 is CASSRTGGQGGEQYF. CDR3 in DNA: TGTGCCAGCAGTCGGACCGGGGGACAGGGAGGCGAGCAGTACTTC.

The chain combines TRBV15 with TRBJ1-2; D gene ambiguous. Trimming left V 6 bases short and J 5 bases short, with 16 bases between. Germline V gene sequence: CDR1 LNHNV, CDR2 YYDKDF (reference sequence). This CDR3 spans 14 amino acids. The CDR3 DNA reads TGTGCCACCAGTCCGAGCGGGCATATATATGGCTACACCTTC. It is translated as CATSPSGHIYGYTF.

The chain joins TRBV10-3 to TRBJ1-6, with TRBD1 as a possible D gene (5 bases). Trimming pared 7 bases from V and 0 bases from J, leaving 10 bases between. Germline V gives CDR1 ENHRY, CDR2 SYGVKD. This CDR3 is built from 15 residues. CDR3 protein: CAITAGGSYNSPLHF. CDR3 bases: TGTGCCATCACCGCCGGGGGCTCCTATAATTCACCCCTCCACTTT.

In this sample, this clone turned up a few times. The chain joins TRBV7-2 to TRBJ1-6; D is undetermined. Germline V gene lookup returns CDR1 SGHTA and CDR2 FQGNSA. The CDR3 length is 12 residues. V was clipped by 4 bases and J by 9 bases, with 7 bases between them. CDR3 in DNA: TGTGCCAGCAGCTCCCCGTTTTCACCCCTCCACTTT. It encodes CASSSPFSPLHF.

The CDR3 sequence is CASSATTGKANYGYTF. CDR3 nucleotide sequence: TGTGCCAGCAGCGCAACGACAGGAAAAGCTAACTATGGCTACACCTTC. The chain couples TRBV9 to TRBJ1-2; the D gene is possibly TRBD1 (6 bases). V lost 3 bases and J 0 bases, leaving 15 bases between the germline ends. Looked up from germline, CDR1 is SGDLS and CDR2 is YYNGEE. This CDR3 region has 16 residues.

There are a few counts of this clone. This chain uses TRBV7-3 with TRBJ1-2, with TRBD1 as a possible D gene (6 bases). From germline, CDR1 is SGHTA and CDR2 FQGTGA. V lost 5 bases and J lost 3, with 10 bases in between. The CDR3 runs 13 residues. CDR3 sequence (DNA): TGTGCCAGCAGCCCAGGGGAAGACTATGGCTACACCTTC. Amino acids: CASSPGEDYGYTF.

CDR3 sequence (DNA): TGCGCCAGCAGCCGGGACTGGAGCACAGATACGCAGTATTTT. Residues: CASSRDWSTDTQYF. This sequence joins TRBV5-1 and TRBJ2-3, with D perhaps TRBD2 (6 bases). Germline V gene sequence: CDR1 SGHRS, CDR2 YFSETQ. Trimming cost V 4 bases and J 0 bases, with 9 bases left between them. This CDR3 has 14 amino acids.

The rearrangement joins TRBV19 to TRBJ2-7; 9 bases map to TRBD1. The trim removed 7 bases at V and 5 bases at J, leaving 9 bases unmatched. Germline loops: CDR1 LNHDA, CDR2 SQIVND (reference sequence). The CDR3 runs 14 residues. The CDR3 region has the DNA TGTGCCAGTAAACCGGGACAGGGAAACCACGAGCAGTACTTC. Protein sequence: CASKPGQGNHEQYF.

The chain uses TRBV4-3 and TRBJ1-2; D may be TRBD1 (5 bases). The CDR3 is 15 amino acids. V was cut by 4 bases and J by 8 bases, with 20 bases left in between. Germline CDR1 is LGHNA and CDR2 is YSLEER. The CDR3 DNA sequence: TGCGCCAGCAGCCCAATTCCCCAGGGTTTGGGAGGCTACACCTTC. Residues: CASSPIPQGLGGYTF.

This chain joins TRBV2 and TRBJ1-2; TRBD1 aligns across 9 bases. Germline V gene lookup returns CDR1 SNHLY and CDR2 FYNNEI. Trimming removed 6 bases from V and 8 bases from J; junction bases left unmatched: 7. The CDR3 length is 13 residues. This chain's CDR3 is CASSAGQGNGYTF. The CDR3 DNA follows: TGTGCCAGCAGCGCCGGACAGGGGAACGGCTACACCTTC.